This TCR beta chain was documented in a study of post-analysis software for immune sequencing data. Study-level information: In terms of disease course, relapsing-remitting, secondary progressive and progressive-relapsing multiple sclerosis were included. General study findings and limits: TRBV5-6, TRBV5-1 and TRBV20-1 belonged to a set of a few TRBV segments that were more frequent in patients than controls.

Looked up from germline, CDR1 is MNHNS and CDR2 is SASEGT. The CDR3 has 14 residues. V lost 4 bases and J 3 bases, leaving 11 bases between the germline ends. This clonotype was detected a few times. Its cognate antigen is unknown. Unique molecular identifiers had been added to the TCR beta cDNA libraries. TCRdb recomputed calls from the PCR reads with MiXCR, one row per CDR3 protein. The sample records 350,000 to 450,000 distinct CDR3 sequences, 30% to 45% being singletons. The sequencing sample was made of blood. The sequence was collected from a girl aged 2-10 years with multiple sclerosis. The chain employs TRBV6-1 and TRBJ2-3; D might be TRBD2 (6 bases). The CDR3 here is CASSGLGRTDTQYF. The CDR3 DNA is TGTGCCAGCAGTGGATTAGGGAGGACAGATACGCAGTATTTT.